The T cell receptor beta chain under discussion was sequenced for a study of T-cell reconstitution after alpha-beta-depleted transplantation in children. Preparation of the TCRbeta library used unique molecular identifiers. TCRdb itself ran the PCR reads through MiXCR, one entry per CDR3 protein. The profile shows roughly 500,000 distinct CDR3 sequences, approximately 13% of them singletons. In germline, CDR1 is SQVTM, CDR2 ANQGSEA. V lost 4 bases to trimming and J lost 7 bases; unmatched junction nucleotides: 6. This CDR3 has 14 amino acids. The rearrangement uses TRBV29-1 and TRBJ2-3; 12 nucleotides agree with TRBD1. This clonotype was obtained from a human donor who donated a stem cell graft to a child with combined immunodeficiency. This material consisted of PBMCs from the stem cell graft donor, taken from the stem cell graft. The CDR3 spells CSVGAGQGAHTQYF. The CDR3 bases are TGCAGCGTTGGGGCGGGACAGGGGGCACATACGCAGTATTTT.